One sample yielded the 8 T cell receptor beta chains listed below, sequenced in a study of shared clonotypes between healthy human individuals. Using immunoSEQ multiplex PCR, the repertoire was profiled, and TCRdb retains in-frame clones only, with some absent. In the table there are millions of clones, 85% to 95% of which are singletons. Sample: naive CD4+ T cells sorted from blood. Regarding subset: CD45RA+ positively selected. The receptor source for this set is a man between 18 and 35 years old in good health.

This chain connects TRBV5-1 to TRBJ1-2, with D possibly being TRBD1 (5 bases). CDR1 SGHRS and CDR2 YFSETQ come from the germline V gene. The CDR3 covers 13 residues. V was shortened by 5 bases and J by 4 bases, with 12 bases between the two germline ends. DNA for the CDR3: TGCGCCAGCAGGGGGCAGGTGTCCTATGGCTACACCTTC. Residues: CASRGQVSYGYTF. The whole variable domain, filled in from reference TRBV5-1 and TRBJ1-2, reads KAGVTQTPRYLIKTRGQQVTLSCSPISGHRSVSWYQQTPGQGLQFLFEYFSETQRNKGNFPGRFSGRQFSNSRSEMNVSTLELGDSALYLCASRGQVSYGYTFGSGTRLTVV.

V usage is TRBV7-6 and J usage is TRBJ2-5; D uncertain. V dropped 2 bases and J dropped 5 bases, with 9 bases sitting between them. The CDR3 runs to 13 residues. Germline CDR1 SGHVS, CDR2 FNYEAQ. The CDR3 is CASSLLPRETQYF. CDR3 in DNA: TGTGCCAGCAGCTTACTACCTAGGGAGACCCAGTACTTC.

The chain carries TRBV25-1 and TRBJ1-5; D ambiguous. Trimming removed 5 bases from V and 6 bases from J, with 14 bases in between. Looked up from germline, CDR1 is MGHDK and CDR2 is SYGVNS. CDR3 length equals 14 residues. Here the CDR3 DNA reads TGTGCCAGCAGTCCCGAACTGGGTTGTCAGCCCCAGCATTTT. Amino acid sequence: CASSPELGCQPQHF.

The chain joins TRBV30 to TRBJ1-1, with 8 bases identical to TRBD1. J lost 0 bases, V lost 0 bases, and 6 bases had no gene match. The CDR3 is 16 amino acids. Germline V gene lookup returns CDR1 GTSNPN and CDR2 SVGIG (reference sequence). The CDR3 region is CAWSVPGQEMNTEAFF. The CDR3 coding sequence is TGTGCCTGGAGTGTACCGGGACAGGAGATGAACACTGAAGCTTTCTTT.

The genes are TRBV4-1 and TRBJ2-4, with D possibly TRBD2 on 7 matching bases. This CDR3 comprises 15 residues. The V gene's germline CDR1 is MGHRA and CDR2 YSYEKL. V was pared by 0 bases and J by 8 bases, with 14 bases between. For the CDR3, the DNA is TGCGCCAGCAGCCAAGATCCGGGGGGCAACGACATTCAGTACTTC. Residues: CASSQDPGGNDIQYF.

With respect to this clone: The sample carries other DNA sequences with the same CDR3. V and J are TRBV30 and TRBJ1-6, with 7 bases aligning to TRBD1. CDR1 and CDR2 from the germline V gene are GTSNPN and SVGIG (reference sequence). This CDR3 spans 13 amino acids. V trimming: 1 base; J trimming: 7 bases; junction bases outside the gene matches: 1. The CDR3 bases are TGTGCCTGGAGTGCACAGGGGAATTCACCCCTCCACTTT. It encodes CAWSAQGNSPLHF.

This clone was seen a handful of times. Other DNA sequences within the sample encode an identical CDR3. This chain connects TRBV20-1 to TRBJ2-2; D remains unclear. Germline V gives CDR1 DFQATT, CDR2 SNEGSKA (reference sequence). CDR3 length: 11 amino acids. V lost 0 bases and J 4 bases, leaving 0 bases between the germline ends. DNA for the CDR3: TGCAGTGCTAGAGACACCGGGGAGCTGTTTTTT. It encodes CSARDTGELFF.

The chain has TRBV6-6 and TRBJ1-1; no definite D call. With 3 bases removed from V and 8 bases from J, the gap between germline ends came to 10 bases. The CDR3 length is 12 residues. Germline CDR1 MNHNY, CDR2 SVGAGI (reference sequence). Written as DNA, the CDR3 is TGTGCCAGCAGTTATACCGTGGGGGAAGCTTTCTTT. It codes for CASSYTVGEAFF.